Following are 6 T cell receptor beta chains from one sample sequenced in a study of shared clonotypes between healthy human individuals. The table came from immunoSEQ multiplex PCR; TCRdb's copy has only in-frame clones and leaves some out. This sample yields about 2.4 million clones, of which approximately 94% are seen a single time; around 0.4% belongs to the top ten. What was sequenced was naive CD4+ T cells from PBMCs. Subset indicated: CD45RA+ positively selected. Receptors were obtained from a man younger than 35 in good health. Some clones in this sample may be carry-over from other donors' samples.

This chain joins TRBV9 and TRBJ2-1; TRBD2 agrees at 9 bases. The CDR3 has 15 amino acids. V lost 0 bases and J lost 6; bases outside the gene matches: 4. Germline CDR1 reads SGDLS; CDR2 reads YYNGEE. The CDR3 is CASSVGGLATNEQFF. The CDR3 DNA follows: TGTGCCAGCAGCGTAGGTGGACTAGCGACCAATGAGCAGTTCTTC. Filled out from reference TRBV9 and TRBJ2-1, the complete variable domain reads DSGVTQTPKHLITATGQRVTLRCSPRSGDLSVYWYQQSLDQGLQFLIQYYNGEERAKGNILERFSAQQFPDLHSELNLSSLELGDSALYFCASSVGGLATNEQFFGPGTRLTVL.

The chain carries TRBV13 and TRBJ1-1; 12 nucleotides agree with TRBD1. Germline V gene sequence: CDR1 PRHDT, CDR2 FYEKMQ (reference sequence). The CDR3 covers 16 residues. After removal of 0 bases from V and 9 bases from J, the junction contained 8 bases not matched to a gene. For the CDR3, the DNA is TGTGCCAGCAGCTTAGGTAACCGGGACAGGGGGCTCAAAGCTTTCTTT. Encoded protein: CASSLGNRDRGLKAFF.

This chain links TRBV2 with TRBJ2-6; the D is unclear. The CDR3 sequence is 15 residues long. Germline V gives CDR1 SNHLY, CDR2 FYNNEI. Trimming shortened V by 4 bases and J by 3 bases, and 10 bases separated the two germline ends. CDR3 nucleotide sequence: TGTGCCAGCAGTGTATACGGAATTGGGGCCAACGTCCTGACTTTC. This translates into CASSVYGIGANVLTF.

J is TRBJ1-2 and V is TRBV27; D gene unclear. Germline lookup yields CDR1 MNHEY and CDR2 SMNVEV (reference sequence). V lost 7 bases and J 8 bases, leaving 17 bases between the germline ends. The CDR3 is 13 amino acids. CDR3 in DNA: TGTGCCAGCATCCCCCGAAGCCAGAAGGGCTACACCTTC. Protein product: CASIPRSQKGYTF.

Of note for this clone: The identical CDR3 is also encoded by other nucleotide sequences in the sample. CDR3 in DNA: TGTGCCAGCAGCCTAGGGACAGGCTCAACAGATACGCAGTATTTT. This sequence encodes CASSLGTGSTDTQYF. This chain joins TRBV7-9 and TRBJ2-3; TRBD1 matches 8 bases. Trimming took 5 bases from V and 3 from J; bases not matched to a gene: 7. The length of the CDR3 is 15 residues. CDR1 is SEHNR, CDR2 FQNEAQ, per germline (reference sequence).

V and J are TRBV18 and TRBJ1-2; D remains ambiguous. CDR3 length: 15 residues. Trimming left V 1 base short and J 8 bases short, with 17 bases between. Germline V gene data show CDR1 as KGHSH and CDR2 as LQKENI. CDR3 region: CASSPQRARPGGYTF. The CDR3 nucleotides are TGTGCCAGCTCACCACAACGGGCTCGACCTGGCGGCTACACCTTC.